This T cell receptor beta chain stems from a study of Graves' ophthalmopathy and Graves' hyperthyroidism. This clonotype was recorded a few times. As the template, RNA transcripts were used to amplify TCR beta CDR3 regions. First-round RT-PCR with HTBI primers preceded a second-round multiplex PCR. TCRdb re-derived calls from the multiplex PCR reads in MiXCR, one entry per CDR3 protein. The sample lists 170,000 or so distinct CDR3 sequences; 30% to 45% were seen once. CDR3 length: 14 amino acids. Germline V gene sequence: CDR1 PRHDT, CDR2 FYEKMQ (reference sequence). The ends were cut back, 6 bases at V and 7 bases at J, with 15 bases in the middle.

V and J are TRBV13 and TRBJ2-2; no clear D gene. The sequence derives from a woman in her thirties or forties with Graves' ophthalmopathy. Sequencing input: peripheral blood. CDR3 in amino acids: CASSYGPLFGELFF. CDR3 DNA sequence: TGTGCCAGCAGTTACGGGCCTCTCTTCGGGGAGCTGTTTTTT.